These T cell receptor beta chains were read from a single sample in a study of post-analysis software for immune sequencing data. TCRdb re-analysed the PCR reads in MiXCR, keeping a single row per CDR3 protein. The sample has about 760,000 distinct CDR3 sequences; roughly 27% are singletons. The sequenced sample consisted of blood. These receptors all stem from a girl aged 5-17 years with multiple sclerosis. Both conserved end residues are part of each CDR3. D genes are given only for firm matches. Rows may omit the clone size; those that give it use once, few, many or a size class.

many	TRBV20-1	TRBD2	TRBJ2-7	CSAREQLAGGPSVEQYF	TGCAGTGCTAGAGAACAACTAGCGGGAGGGCCAAGTGTCGAGCAGTACTTC
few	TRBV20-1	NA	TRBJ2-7	CSARAGREYEQYF	TGCAGTGCTAGAGCTGGCAGGGAATACGAGCAGTACTTC
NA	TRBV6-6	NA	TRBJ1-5	CASSPGIGRLNQPQHF	TGTGCCAGCAGCCCTGGGATAGGTAGGCTCAATCAGCCCCAGCATTTT
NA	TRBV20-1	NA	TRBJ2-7	CSAAPEGWKRVEQYF	TGCAGTGCAGCCCCCGAAGGGTGGAAGCGGGTCGAGCAGTACTTC
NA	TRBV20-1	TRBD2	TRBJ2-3	CSASRRLATSTDTQYF	TGCAGTGCCTCCCGGAGACTAGCGACTAGCACAGATACGCAGTATTTT
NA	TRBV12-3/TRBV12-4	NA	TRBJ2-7	CASSFFSGLQAYEQYF	TGTGCCAGCAGTTTTTTTTCGGGGTTACAGGCCTACGAGCAGTACTTC
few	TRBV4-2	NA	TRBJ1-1	CASSQEGDLNTEAFF	TGTGCCAGCAGCCAAGAGGGGGACCTAAACACTGAAGCTTTCTTT
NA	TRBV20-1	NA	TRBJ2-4	CSAREEFPGLQVKYF	TGCAGTGCTAGAGAGGAGTTCCCCGGGCTACAGGTCAAGTACTTC
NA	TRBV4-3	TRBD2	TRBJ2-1	CASSQDSGAGAYNEQFF	TGCGCCAGCAGCCAAGATTCCGGAGCGGGAGCCTACAATGAGCAGTTCTTC
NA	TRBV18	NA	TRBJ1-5	CASSPTGVSDQPQHF	TGTGCCAGCTCCCCAACGGGGGTGTCCGATCAGCCCCAGCATTTT
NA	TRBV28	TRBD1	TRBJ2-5	CASKRTGAKETQYF	TGTGCCAGCAAAAGGACAGGGGCAAAAGAGACCCAGTACTTC
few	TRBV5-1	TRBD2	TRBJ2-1	CASSPMTSGGYNEQFF	TGCGCCAGCAGCCCGATGACTAGCGGGGGTTACAATGAGCAGTTCTTC
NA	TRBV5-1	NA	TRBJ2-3	CASSLSRAVTDTQYF	TGCGCCAGCAGCCTCTCTCGGGCCGTCACAGATACGCAGTATTTT
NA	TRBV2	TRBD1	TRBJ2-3	CASSPTGVVDTQYF	TGTGCCAGCAGTCCCACAGGGGTTGTCGATACGCAGTATTTT
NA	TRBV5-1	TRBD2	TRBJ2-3	CASGHRDQGGADTQYF	TGCGCCAGCGGACACCGGGATCAGGGAGGGGCAGATACGCAGTATTTT
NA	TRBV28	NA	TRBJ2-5	CASSSITLGRSGTQYF	TGTGCCAGCAGTTCCATCACCCTTGGGCGCTCCGGGACCCAGTACTTC
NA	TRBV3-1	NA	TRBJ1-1	CASRDNQGAFF	TGTGCCAGCAGGGACAACCAGGGAGCTTTCTTT
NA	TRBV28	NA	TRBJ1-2	CASRIGTLYGYTF	TGTGCCAGCAGAATCGGGACCCTTTATGGCTACACCTTC
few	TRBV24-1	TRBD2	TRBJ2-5	CATSDLTAGGETQYF	TGTGCCACCAGTGATTTGACAGCGGGAGGAGAGACCCAGTACTTC
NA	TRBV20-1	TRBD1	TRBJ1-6	CSARVTSPGTASPYNSPLHF	TGCAGTGCTAGAGTCACCTCCCCCGGGACAGCTTCCCCTTATAATTCACCCCTCCACTTT
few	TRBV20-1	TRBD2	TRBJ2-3	CSASNLLAGGNTDTQYF	TGCAGTGCTAGTAACCTGCTCGCGGGAGGGAACACAGATACGCAGTATTTT
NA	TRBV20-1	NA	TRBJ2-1	CSARTTEAYNEQFF	TGCAGTGCTAGGACAACGGAGGCCTACAATGAGCAGTTCTTC
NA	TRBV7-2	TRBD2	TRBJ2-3	CASSLEAGVGTDTQYF	TGTGCCAGCAGCTTAGAAGCGGGGGTGGGCACAGATACGCAGTATTTT
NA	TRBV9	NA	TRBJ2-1	CASSVGRGLYNEQFF	TGTGCCAGCAGCGTAGGGAGGGGGTTATACAATGAGCAGTTCTTC
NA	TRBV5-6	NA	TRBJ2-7	CASSLMLYEQYF	TGTGCCAGCAGCTTGATGCTCTACGAGCAGTACTTC
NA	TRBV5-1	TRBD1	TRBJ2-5	CASKTQTGVGETQYF	TGCGCCAGCAAAACCCAGACAGGGGTCGGGGAGACCCAGTACTTC
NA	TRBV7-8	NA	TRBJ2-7	CACSSHRGGEQYF	TGTGCCTGCAGCTCCCACAGGGGGGGCGAGCAGTACTTC
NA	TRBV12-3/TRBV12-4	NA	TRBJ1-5	CASAPGFPGNYGNQPQHF	TGTGCCAGCGCTCCGGGGTTCCCAGGGAATTATGGCAATCAGCCCCAGCATTTT
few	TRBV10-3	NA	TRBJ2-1	CAISEPGTVQFF	TGTGCCATCAGTGAGCCAGGGACCGTTCAGTTCTTC
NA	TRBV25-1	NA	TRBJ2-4	CASSGWGVGDSSLQYF	TGTGCCAGCAGTGGATGGGGCGTTGGCGATTCTAGTTTGCAGTACTTC
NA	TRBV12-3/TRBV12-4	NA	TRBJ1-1	CASIKLPNTEAFF	TGTGCCAGCATCAAACTCCCGAACACTGAAGCTTTCTTT
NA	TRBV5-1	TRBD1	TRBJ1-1	CASSARDRGSGTEAFF	TGCGCCAGCAGCGCTCGGGACAGGGGGTCCGGTACTGAAGCTTTCTTT
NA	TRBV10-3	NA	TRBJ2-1	CAISESGGRGSYNEQFF	TGTGCCATCAGTGAGTCGGGGGGAAGGGGGAGCTACAATGAGCAGTTCTTC
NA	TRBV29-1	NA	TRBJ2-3	CSVEDTINLGSKYF	TGCAGCGTTGAAGACACGATAAACCTGGGTTCTAAGTATTTT
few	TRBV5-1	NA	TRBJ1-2	CASSFRGEGYTF	TGCGCCAGCAGCTTCCGGGGCGAGGGCTACACCTTC
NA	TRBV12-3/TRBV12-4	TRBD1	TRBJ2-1	CASSLGGQATGGEQFF	TGTGCCAGCAGTTTAGGCGGACAGGCGACTGGGGGAGAGCAGTTCTTC
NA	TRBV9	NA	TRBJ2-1	CASSAGLQCNEQFF	TGTGCCAGCAGCGCGGGACTCCAATGCAATGAGCAGTTCTTC
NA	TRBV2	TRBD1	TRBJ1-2	CASSRQGAKLRGYTF	TGTGCCAGCAGCCGACAGGGGGCAAAACTCCGGGGCTACACCTTC
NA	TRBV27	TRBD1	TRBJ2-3	CASSMRGLTRDTQYF	TGTGCCAGCAGTATGAGGGGGCTCACACGGGATACGCAGTATTTT
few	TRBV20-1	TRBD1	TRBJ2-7	CSASRGRPYEQYF	TGCAGTGCTAGCAGGGGGCGGCCCTACGAGCAGTACTTC
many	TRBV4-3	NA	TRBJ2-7	CASSQEWTYEQYF	TGCGCCAGCAGCCAAGAATGGACCTACGAGCAGTACTTC
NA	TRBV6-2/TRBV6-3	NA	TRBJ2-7	CASRRPSNSYEQYF	TGTGCCAGCAGGAGGCCAAGTAACTCCTACGAGCAGTACTTC
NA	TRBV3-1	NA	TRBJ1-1	CASSQDARSQAFF	TGTGCCAGCAGCCAAGATGCCCGTTCCCAAGCTTTCTTT
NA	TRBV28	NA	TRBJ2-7	CASRRGRYYEQYF	TGTGCCAGCAGGAGGGGCAGATACTACGAGCAGTACTTC
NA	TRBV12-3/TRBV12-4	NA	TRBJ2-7	CASSARGGSYEQYF	TGTGCCAGCAGTGCCCGTGGAGGGAGCTACGAGCAGTACTTC
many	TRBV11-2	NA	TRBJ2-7	CASSFGTGLYEQYF	TGTGCCAGCAGCTTCGGTACAGGACTTTACGAGCAGTACTTC
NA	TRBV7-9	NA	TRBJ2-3	CASSRGTPTDTQYF	TGTGCCAGCAGCCGCGGGACACCGACAGATACGCAGTATTTT
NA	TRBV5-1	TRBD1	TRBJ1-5	CASSPGQGEGRPQHF	TGCGCCAGCAGCCCCGGACAGGGCGAGGGACGGCCCCAGCATTTT
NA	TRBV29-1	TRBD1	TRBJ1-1	CSGIPTGAGGTEAFF	TGCAGCGGCATACCGACAGGGGCGGGAGGCACTGAAGCTTTCTTT
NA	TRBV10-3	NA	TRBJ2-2	CAISEEDTRRGTGELFF	TGTGCCATCAGTGAAGAGGACACCCGAAGGGGAACCGGGGAGCTGTTTTTT
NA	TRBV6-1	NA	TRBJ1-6	CASSEASGARSPLHF	TGTGCCAGCAGTGAAGCTTCGGGAGCTAGATCCCCCCTCCACTTT
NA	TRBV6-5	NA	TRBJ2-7	CASRGGAGQRNEQYF	TGTGCCAGCAGGGGCGGGGCGGGACAGAGGAACGAGCAGTACTTC
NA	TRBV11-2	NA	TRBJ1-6	CASSARGQSSYNSPLHF	TGTGCCAGCAGCGCACGGGGCCAGAGCTCCTATAATTCACCCCTCCACTTT
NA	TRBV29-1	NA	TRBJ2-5	CSVDPSEGGPAYF	TGCAGCGTTGACCCGAGCGAGGGCGGACCCGCGTACTTC
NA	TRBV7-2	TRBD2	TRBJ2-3	CASSLFPGLAGSDTQYF	TGTGCCAGCAGCCTATTCCCAGGACTAGCGGGATCAGATACGCAGTATTTT
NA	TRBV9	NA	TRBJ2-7	CASSVVGGYSYEQYF	TGTGCCAGCAGCGTAGTCGGCGGGTACTCCTACGAGCAGTACTTC
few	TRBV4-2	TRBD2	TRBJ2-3	CASGLAGGPTDTQYF	TGTGCCAGTGGACTAGCGGGGGGTCCCACAGATACGCAGTATTTT
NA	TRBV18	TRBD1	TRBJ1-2	CASSSGQGAFYGYTF	TGTGCCAGCTCATCCGGACAGGGGGCCTTCTATGGCTACACCTTC
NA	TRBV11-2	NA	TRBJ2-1	CASSLEGGITYSEQFF	TGTGCCAGCAGCTTAGAGGGCGGGATAACGTATAGTGAGCAGTTCTTC
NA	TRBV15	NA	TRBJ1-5	CATSRDPDSSNQPQHF	TGTGCCACCAGCAGAGATCCGGACAGTAGCAATCAGCCCCAGCATTTT